This TCR beta chain was recorded in a study of metastatic and nonmetastatic thyroid tumors. Study-wide points: As reported, TCR beta diversity in blood and tumor was significantly higher in malignant thyroid tumors than in benign nodules.

The CDR3 runs 13 residues. Per the germline V gene, CDR1 is SGHDT and CDR2 is YYEEEE. This clone was seen just once. Its specificity is unknown. An end of the junction differs from the germline gene, which may be a read error. Thyroid surgery was preceded by no treatment in any patient. MiXCR re-clonotyped the PCR reads for TCRdb. Here the sample spans about 16,000 clones, approximately 30% being singletons. The sequencing sample was made of blood. The TCR sequence derives from a female donor with papillary thyroid cancer or a benign thyroid nodule (not recorded which). Some clones in this sample may be carry-over from other donors' samples. The rearrangement links TRBV5-6 to TRBJ2-3, with D unclear. The CDR3 loop reads CASSKESSDTLYF. The CDR3 region has the DNA TGTGCCAGCAGCAAGGAGTCATCAGATACGCTGTATTTT.